This TCR beta chain came from a study of blood T cells in healthy people across ages. Findings and caveats of the study: The percentage of naive T cells correlated strongly with TCR beta diversity. Naive and antigen-experienced cells could not be conclusively compared, given unsorted PBMCs.

This clonotype appeared a single time. Its antigen is not known. The germline V and J ends were trimmed by 7 bases and 4 bases, with 16 bases remaining between them. CDR3 size: 14 residues. Healthy Caucasians from Russia aged about 6 to 100 served as donors. In each sample, at least 7 million PBMCs were isolated. For the second PCR, which ran for roughly 6 to 12 cycles, a sample-barcoded 5' primer and a J-beta primer mix were used. TCRdb processed the 5' RACE reads anew with MiXCR; each CDR3 protein has one entry. The profile shows fewer than 750,000 distinct CDR3 sequences, over 40% of them singletons.

This clonotype originated in a woman older than 75 in good health. What was sequenced was blood. The chain couples TRBV12-3 or TRBV12-4 to TRBJ2-5; possibly TRBD1 for D (6 bases). The CDR3 sequence is CASNAGVISETQYF. In nucleotides, the CDR3 is TGTGCCAGCAATGCAGGGGTTATCTCAGAGACCCAGTACTTC.